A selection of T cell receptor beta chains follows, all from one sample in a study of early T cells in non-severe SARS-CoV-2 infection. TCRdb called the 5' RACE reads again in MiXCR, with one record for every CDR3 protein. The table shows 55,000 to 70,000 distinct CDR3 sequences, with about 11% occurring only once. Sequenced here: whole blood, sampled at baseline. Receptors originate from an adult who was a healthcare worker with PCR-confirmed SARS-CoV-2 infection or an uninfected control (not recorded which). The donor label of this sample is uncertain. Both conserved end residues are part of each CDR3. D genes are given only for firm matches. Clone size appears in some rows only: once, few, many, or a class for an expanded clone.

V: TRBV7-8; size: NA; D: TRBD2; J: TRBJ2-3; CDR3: CASSLNRGGTDTQYF; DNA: TGTGCCAGCAGCTTGAACCGGGGGGGCACAGATACGCAGTATTTT
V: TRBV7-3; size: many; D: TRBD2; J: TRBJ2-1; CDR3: CASSLQSPSGYNEQFF; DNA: TGTGCCAGCAGCTTACAATCGCCTAGCGGGTACAATGAGCAGTTCTTC
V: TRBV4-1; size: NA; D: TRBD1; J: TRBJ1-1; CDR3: CASSQEAQGGTEAFF; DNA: TGCGCCAGCAGCCAAGAAGCACAGGGGGGCACTGAAGCTTTCTTT
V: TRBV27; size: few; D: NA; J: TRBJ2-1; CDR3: CASTQTGPAYNEQFF; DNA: TGTGCCAGCACCCAAACGGGACCAGCCTACAATGAGCAGTTCTTC
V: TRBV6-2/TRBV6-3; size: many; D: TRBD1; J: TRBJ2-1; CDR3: CASRRQGAGNEQFF; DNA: TGTGCCAGCAGGCGACAGGGGGCGGGTAATGAGCAGTTCTTC
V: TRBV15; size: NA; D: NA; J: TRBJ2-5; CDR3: CATSRDAGLSATQYF; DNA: TGTGCCACCAGCAGAGATGCCGGATTATCGGCGACCCAGTACTTC
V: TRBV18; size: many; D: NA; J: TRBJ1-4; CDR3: CASSGTRNEKLFF; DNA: TGTGCCAGCTCGGGGACACGTAATGAAAAACTGTTTTTT
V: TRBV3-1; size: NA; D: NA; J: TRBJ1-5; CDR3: CASSQDTTRQPQHF; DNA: TGTGCCAGCAGCCAAGATACCACTAGGCAGCCCCAGCATTTT
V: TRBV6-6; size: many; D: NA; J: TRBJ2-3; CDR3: CASHAGETDTQYF; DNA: TGTGCCAGTCACGCAGGGGAGACAGATACGCAGTATTTT
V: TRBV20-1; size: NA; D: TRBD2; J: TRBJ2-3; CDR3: CSARRVSGGADTQYF; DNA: TGCAGTGCTCGCCGGGTTAGCGGGGGGGCAGATACGCAGTATTTT
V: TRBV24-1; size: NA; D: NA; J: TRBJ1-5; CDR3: CATPGGRLNQPQHF; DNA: TGTGCCACCCCTGGGGGGAGACTGAATCAGCCCCAGCATTTT
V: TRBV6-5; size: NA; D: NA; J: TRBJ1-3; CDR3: CASSYGRSSSGNTIYF; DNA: TGTGCCAGCAGTTACGGAAGGAGCAGCTCTGGAAACACCATATATTTT
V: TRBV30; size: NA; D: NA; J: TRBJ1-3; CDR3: CAWTSGQFGNTIYF; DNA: TGTGCCTGGACCAGTGGGCAGTTTGGAAACACCATATATTTT
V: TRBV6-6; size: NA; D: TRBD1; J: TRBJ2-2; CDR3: CASRTGTGELFF; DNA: TGTGCCAGCCGGACAGGGACCGGGGAGCTGTTTTTT
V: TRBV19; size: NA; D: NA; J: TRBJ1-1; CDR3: CASSLGAGRTEAFF; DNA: TGTGCCAGTAGTTTGGGGGCAGGGAGGACTGAAGCTTTCTTT
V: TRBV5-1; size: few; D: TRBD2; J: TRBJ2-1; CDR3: CASSSGLSGGAGEQFF; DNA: TGCGCCAGCAGCTCCGGGCTAAGCGGGGGGGCCGGTGAGCAGTTCTTC
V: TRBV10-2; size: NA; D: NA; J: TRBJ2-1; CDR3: CASRTETLTTYEQFF; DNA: TGCGCCAGCAGAACGGAGACTCTCACTACGTATGAGCAGTTCTTC
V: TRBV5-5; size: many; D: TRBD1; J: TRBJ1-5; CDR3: CASSLGGQGIQPQHF; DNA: TGTGCCAGCAGCTTGGGGGGACAGGGTATTCAGCCCCAGCATTTT
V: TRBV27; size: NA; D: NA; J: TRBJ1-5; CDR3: CASSGVWGQPQHF; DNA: TGTGCCAGCAGTGGGGTATGGGGCCAGCCCCAGCATTTT
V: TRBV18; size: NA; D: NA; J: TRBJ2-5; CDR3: CASSPLINTETQYF; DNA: TGTGCCAGCTCACCACTGATCAATACGGAGACCCAGTACTTC
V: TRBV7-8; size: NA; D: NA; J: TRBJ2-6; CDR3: CASRTRNSGANVLTF; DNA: TGTGCCAGCAGAACACGTAACTCTGGGGCCAACGTCCTGACTTTC
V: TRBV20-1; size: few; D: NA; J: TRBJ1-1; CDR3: CSANRDDTEAFF; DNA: TGCAGTGCAAACAGGGATGACACTGAAGCTTTCTTT
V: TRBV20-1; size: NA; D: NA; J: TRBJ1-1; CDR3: CSASLVNTEAFF; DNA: TGCAGTGCTAGCCTAGTGAACACTGAAGCTTTCTTT
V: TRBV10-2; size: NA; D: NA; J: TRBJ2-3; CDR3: CASSEGPRTQYF; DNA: TGCGCCAGCAGTGAAGGTCCCAGAACGCAGTATTTT
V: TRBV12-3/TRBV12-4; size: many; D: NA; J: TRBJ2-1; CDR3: CASRKGSGNEQFF; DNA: TGTGCCAGCAGGAAAGGGAGTGGCAATGAGCAGTTCTTC
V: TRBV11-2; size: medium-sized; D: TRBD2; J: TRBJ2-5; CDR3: CASSPGEGSEETQYF; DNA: TGTGCCAGCAGCCCCGGGGAGGGGTCAGAAGAGACCCAGTACTTC
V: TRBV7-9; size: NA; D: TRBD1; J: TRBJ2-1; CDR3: CASSSGQTYNEQFF; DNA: TGTGCCAGCAGCTCGGGACAGACATACAATGAGCAGTTCTTC
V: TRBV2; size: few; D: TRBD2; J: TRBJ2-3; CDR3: CASRPGTSNTQYF; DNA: TGTGCCAGCCGACCTGGGACTAGCAATACGCAGTATTTT
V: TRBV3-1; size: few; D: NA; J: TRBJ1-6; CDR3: CASSQVTRADSPLHF; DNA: TGTGCCAGCAGCCAAGTTACCCGGGCTGATTCACCCCTCCACTTT